Below, 4 T cell receptor beta chains from the same sample are listed, as sequenced in a study of shared clonotypes between healthy human individuals (dated by TCRdb to between 2020 and 2021). To prepare the library, the immunoSEQ multiplex PCR assay was applied. The immuneACCESS repertoire file appears here via TCRdb, limited to in-frame rearrangements. These files lack a portion of the clones; in checked studies, under half of the deficit traces to unresolved V genes, and the cause of the others is not known. The table for this sample lists about 2.4 million clones; roughly 93% of them were counted only once. Together, the top ten hold 0.36% of the sample. The material sequenced was naive CD4+ T cells from PBMCs. The cell subset or site label on this specimen signifies: CD45RA+ positively selected. The receptors were sampled from a man between 18 and 29 years old in good health. Some clones in this sample may be carry-over from other donors' samples.

V usage is TRBV4-3 and J usage is TRBJ2-1; 9 bases are shared with TRBD1. The junction had 12 bases not matched to a gene; V was cut back by 3 bases and J by 9 bases. The CDR3 is 16 residues long. The germline gives CDR1 LGHNA, CDR2 YSLEER. CDR3 amino acids: CASSQHPGTGYGEQFF. The CDR3 DNA reads TGCGCCAGCAGCCAGCACCCCGGGACAGGGTACGGTGAGCAGTTCTTC.

In regard to this clone: Other nucleotide sequences in the sample specify the same CDR3. The genes are TRBV18 and TRBJ2-5; TRBD2 agrees at 11 bases. Germline lookup yields CDR1 KGHSH and CDR2 LQKENI. The CDR3 contains 16 residues. Losses at the gene ends were 3 bases for V and 1 base for J; bases not matched to a gene: 4. The CDR3 DNA reads TGTGCCAGCTCACCCGGGACTAGCGGAGCCCAAGAGACCCAGTACTTC. Amino acids: CASSPGTSGAQETQYF.

The chain recombines TRBV5-1 with TRBJ2-2, with TRBD2 matching 10 bases. Unmatched junction bases numbered 14, after V lost 1 base and J lost 8 bases. Germline CDR1 and CDR2: SGHRS and YFSETQ. This CDR3 contains 18 residues. The CDR3 here is CASSLRPGLANAGGELFF. The DNA for the CDR3 is TGCGCCAGCAGCTTGAGGCCGGGACTAGCGAATGCGGGAGGGGAGCTGTTTTTT.

This clone occurred once. Other nucleotide sequences in the sample specify the same CDR3. The genes are TRBV5-1 and TRBJ1-3; D gene unclear. From germline, CDR1 is SGHRS and CDR2 YFSETQ. The V and J ends lost 0 bases and 3 bases respectively, with 4 bases between them. The CDR3 contains 13 residues. CDR3 nucleotide sequence: TGCGCCAGCAGCTTGGAAGGTGGAAACACCATATATTTT. Amino acids: CASSLEGGNTIYF. Combining the CDR3 with reference TRBV5-1 and TRBJ1-3 gives the whole variable domain KAGVTQTPRYLIKTRGQQVTLSCSPISGHRSVSWYQQTPGQGLQFLFEYFSETQRNKGNFPGRFSGRQFSNSRSEMNVSTLELGDSALYLCASSLEGGNTIYFGEGSWLTVV.